This T cell receptor beta chain was identified in a study of cytomegalovirus exposure and HLA in healthy donors (dated by TCRdb to 2016 to 2017). Some background on the complete study: An earlier analysis of around 600 of the donors reported approximately 290 Gb of sequence data and approximately 110 million unique TCR beta sequences from 190 million or so T cells. Approximately 310 gigabases of sequencing data and approximately 85 million unique TCR sequences were included in an early release covering several hundred HLA-typed donors. Among the roughly 380 genotyped donors, 81% belonged to the genetic ancestry cluster associated with self-reported Caucasian donors. The aim of the study was to test whether cataloging public T cell receptors could identify signatures of past pathogen exposure. The T cell repertoires of around 730 subjects were profiled by immunosequencing and related to cytomegalovirus serostatus. In addition to the first cohort of 666 subjects, a separate validation cohort of approximately 130 different subjects was used. The study combined high-throughput TCR immunosequencing, statistical association of individual TCRs with disease status, and machine learning to predict cytomegalovirus infection status. A later analysis re-examined previously published TCR beta repertoires from roughly 720 donors and added high-resolution HLA genotyping to investigate patterns of TCR occurrence. Rather than using new phenotypic data, the later analysis identified candidate immune exposures from TCR beta sequences and from how often those sequences occurred across donors. An earlier analysis of some 500 of the donors used high-throughput TCR beta sequencing to judge whether each TCR beta V gene segment behaved as functional or pseudogenic. Donor age, sex, ethnicity and CMV serostatus were compiled together with the repertoire data. Genome-wide SNP genotypes for about 55% of the roughly 670 donors were used in a later genetic analysis, which treated that subset as a discovery cohort. All discovery cohort repertoires had been generated using a single sequencing platform. Class I and class II HLA loci were covered by the typing at four-digit resolution. The number of donors typed differed by locus, with roughly 629-640 for A, B, C, DRB1 and DQB1, around 500 for DQA1, 600 to 610 for DPA1, and approximately 470 for DPB1. About 5 DR-DQ haplotypes were handled as single units for association and clustering, since linkage in the cohort was strong. Among several hundred genotyped donors of the cohort, an average of approximately 200,000 unique TCR beta nucleotide sequences was sequenced per donor, of which about 19% were non-productive.

With respect to this clone: The antigen it binds to is not known. Base qualities are missing; no much larger clone stands one base away.

Paper-wide results and their limitations: In vitro tests confirmed that a few of the cytomegalovirus-associated TCR beta chains recognize cytomegalovirus antigens. The authors suggested that the approach could potentially be generalized to other disease states and immunological phenotypes. Because some donors lacked HLA typing at each locus, the association tests relied only on the typed subset. A later analysis found that most CMV-associated TCR beta chains appeared HLA-restricted, with HLA associations seemingly driven largely by CMV exposure. In a later analysis, HLA-associated TCR beta chains showed more clonal expansion and lower generation probabilities than non-associated chains that were equally common. Broadly in line with IMGT annotations, most TCR beta V segments showed up in productive rearrangements about 87% or about 30% of the time in an earlier analysis of around 600 of the donors. Across donors, most TCR sequences were observed very rarely, whereas some public TCRs were present in many individuals. The only immune exposure information available for the cohort was CMV serostatus. In the study, approximately 160 TCR beta chains were listed as associated with cytomegalovirus. This cohort had only TCR beta chains sequenced, and the lack of alpha or paired-chain data limited which features could be detected. The sequencing pipeline was judged likely to have produced a cluster of highly shared sequence variants as a technical artifact. An association between a missense DCLRE1C variant and V-gene and J-gene trimming of TCR beta chains was found in a later genetic analysis and replicated in an independent cohort. In a later analysis, the rate of TCR association differed among HLA loci, with DRB1 alleles having the most associated TCRs and HLA-C alleles having the fewest. Sequencing depth was assumed to be roughly uniform across donors in the presence/absence analyses, though that assumption may not hold. A further reported finding was that TCR beta sequences accurately predicted the HLA-A and HLA-B alleles for most subjects in the first cohort. Several of the top co-occurrence clusters appeared to be linked to parvovirus B19, influenza, CMV and Epstein-Barr virus, according to a later analysis. Strong co-occurrence of HLA alleles, especially DR and DQ, made assigning TCR associations to individual alleles difficult. A later genetic analysis reported fewer N-insertions in productive TCRs among donors in an Asian-associated ancestry cluster than the approximately 700-donor mean. Correlated functional status among segregating V segments might be attributable to linkage disequilibrium, but an unknown experimental factor could not be ruled out. The classifier was reported to diagnose cytomegalovirus status with high specificity and sensitivity in both the original cohort and the validation cohort. Because the 87-base-pair reads could not distinguish some IMGT-functional V segments, including TRBV6-2 and TRBV6-3, those segments were excluded. At a false discovery rate of 0.05, a later analysis linked around 17,000 TCR beta sequences to specific HLA alleles. Because counts were too low, about 15 rarely observed V segments, including chromosome 9 orphons, were left out of the earlier analysis of 587 of the donors.

A distance of 14 bases separates the germline ends of V and J, which lose 8 bases and 0 bases respectively. The CDR3 goes from the cysteine to the phenylalanine over 14 residues. Only the CDR3 region is kept as DNA, spanning 42 bases read in frame from base 1. Reading the germline V gene gives CDR1 SGHVS and CDR2 FNYEAQ. The cohort consisted of 600 to 700 healthy bone marrow donors. All cohort members were sampled while nominally healthy, although unrecorded immune exposures were likely present. The donor was CMV seropositive and was included in the group of some 290 seropositive cohort members. A peripheral blood sample was collected from each donor, and TCR beta sequencing was performed on peripheral blood mononuclear cells. The Qiagen DNeasy Blood Extraction Kit was used to extract genomic DNA from the blood cell samples. Library preparation used the immunoSEQ multiplex PCR assay. For the multiplex PCR, a mixture combining 60 forward primers for TCR Vbeta segments and 13 reverse primers for TCR Jbeta segments was used. The CDR3 region of rearranged TCR beta genes was amplified from genomic DNA with a multiplex PCR assay. The Illumina HiSeq System was used to sequence the amplified TCR beta libraries as 87-base-pair reads. As for the original processing: A later analysis tallied around 80 million unique TCR beta chains across the approximately 670 repertoires, and roughly 11 million of those chains were shared by two or more donors. Raw reads were error-corrected and collapsed into unique sequences with a nearest-neighbor algorithm that merged closely related sequences to remove PCR and sequencing errors. CDR3 sequences were aligned to IMGT reference sequences to assign V, D and J gene segments. For a sequence to be retained, at least a six-nucleotide match to both a V gene segment and a J gene segment was required. A rearrangement counted as productive if the CDR3 had no stop codons and remained in frame with V and J, and every other rearrangement counted as non-productive. Following IMGT convention, CDR3 was defined as the stretch from the second conserved V-encoded cysteine to the conserved J-encoded phenylalanine. Sequences without an unambiguous match to a single V gene segment were excluded from the earlier analysis of about 630 of the donors. An earlier analysis of 550 to 650 of the donors classified V segments as functional when productive rearrangements were above 56.7% and as segregating when the standard deviation between donors was above 5%. A statistical classification framework was built to diagnose cytomegalovirus status from the catalog of TCR beta chain sequences. In a later analysis, TCR nucleotide sequences were compared against IMGT/GENE-DB human TR gene sequences so that V and J genes could be assigned. The TCRdist pipeline was used in a later analysis to assign CDR3 sequences and most-parsimonious VDJ recombination scenarios. In a later analysis, each TCR beta chain was defined by its CDR3 amino acid sequence together with its V-gene family, and reads lacking a unique V-gene family were excluded. A later analysis removed 600 or so highly shared, low-generation-probability nucleotide sequences to deal with suspected cross-contamination and a sequencing artifact. A later analysis calculated a clonal expansion index for each public chain from normalized within-repertoire ranks of inferred template counts. A later analysis computed generation probabilities with a VDJ recombination model fitted to out-of-frame rearrangements, and checked the results against IGoR. In a later analysis, TCR-TCR, TCR-HLA and TCR-CMV co-occurrence was scored with hypergeometric tests, and a repertoire-size bias correction was applied to TCR pairs. In a later analysis, false discovery rates were estimated by permuting HLA or CMV assignments 20 times. In a later analysis, co-occurring TCRs were grouped with DBSCAN, and TCRdist sequence similarity was added when clustering was performed within HLA-allele-positive subsets. For co-occurrence clustering, repertoires with fewer than 30,000 or more than 120,000 public chains were excluded, along with 4 to 6 repertoires with anomalous nucleotide sharing. TCRdb re-hosts the immuneACCESS table, in-frame sequences only. Its copies lack some clones; in the studies checked, an unresolved V gene accounts for under half of them, and the cause for the rest is not known. V, J and clone size were drawn from that table, and D and trimming were deduced from the DNA. Present in this sample are 130,000 or so clones, approximately 85% of which were seen just once. The ten largest clones capture approximately 6.7% of the sample.

Sequenced: PBMCs. Rearrangement joined TRBV7-6 to TRBJ2-7; the D segment could be TRBD1, given 5 matching bases. This TCR was recovered from a woman in her thirties in good health and CMV-seropositive. In nucleotides, the sequence is TGTGCCAGCGGGGTGGGGCATAGCTCCTACGAGCAGTACTTC. Its protein is CASGVGHSSYEQYF.